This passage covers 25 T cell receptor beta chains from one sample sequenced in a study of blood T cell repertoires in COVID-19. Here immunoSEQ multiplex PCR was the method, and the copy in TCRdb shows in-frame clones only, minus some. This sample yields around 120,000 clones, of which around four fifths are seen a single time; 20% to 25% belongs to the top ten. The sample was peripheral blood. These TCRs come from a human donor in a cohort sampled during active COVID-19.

This chain's CDR3 is CASSQRGDSPLHF. In nucleotides, the CDR3 is TGTGCCAGCAGCCAACGGGGGGATTCACCCCTCCACTTT. This chain connects TRBV3-1 (or the pseudogene TRBV3-2) to TRBJ1-6, with a possible D match to TRBD1 (5 bases). The germline V and J ends were trimmed by 2 bases and 8 bases, with 7 bases remaining between them. CDR3 length: 13 residues. Germline loops: CDR1 LGHDT, CDR2 YNNKEL (reference sequence).

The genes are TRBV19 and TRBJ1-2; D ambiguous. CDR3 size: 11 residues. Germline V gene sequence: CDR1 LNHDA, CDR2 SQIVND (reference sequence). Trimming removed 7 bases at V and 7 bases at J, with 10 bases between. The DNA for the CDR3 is TGTGCCAGTAACCAGGCGGGTGGCTACACCTTC. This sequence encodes CASNQAGGYTF. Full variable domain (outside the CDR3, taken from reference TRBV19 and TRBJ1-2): DGGITQSPKYLFRKEGQNVTLSCEQNLNHDAMYWYRQDPGQGLRLIYYSQIVNDFQKGDIAEGYSVSREKKESFPLTVTSAQKNPTAFYLCASNQAGGYTFGSGTRLTVV.

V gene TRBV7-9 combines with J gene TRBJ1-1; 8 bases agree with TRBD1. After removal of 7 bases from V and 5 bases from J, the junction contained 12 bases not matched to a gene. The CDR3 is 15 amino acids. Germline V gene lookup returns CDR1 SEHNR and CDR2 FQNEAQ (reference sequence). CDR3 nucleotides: TGTGCCAGCAACCTGTGGGGACAGGAAGTTACTGAAGCTTTCTTT. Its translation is CASNLWGQEVTEAFF.

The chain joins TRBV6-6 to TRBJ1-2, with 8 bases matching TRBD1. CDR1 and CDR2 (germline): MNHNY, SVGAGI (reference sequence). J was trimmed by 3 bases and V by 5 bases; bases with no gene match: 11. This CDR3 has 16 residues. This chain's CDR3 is CASSRLLTTGDYGYTF. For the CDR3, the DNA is TGTGCCAGCAGTCGACTACTCACGACAGGGGACTATGGCTACACCTTC.

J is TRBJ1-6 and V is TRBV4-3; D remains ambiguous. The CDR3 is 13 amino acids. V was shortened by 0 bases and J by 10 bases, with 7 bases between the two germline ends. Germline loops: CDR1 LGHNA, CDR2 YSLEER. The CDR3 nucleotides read TGCGCCAGCAGCCAAGAGACTCGCTCACCCCTCCACTTT. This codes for CASSQETRSPLHF.

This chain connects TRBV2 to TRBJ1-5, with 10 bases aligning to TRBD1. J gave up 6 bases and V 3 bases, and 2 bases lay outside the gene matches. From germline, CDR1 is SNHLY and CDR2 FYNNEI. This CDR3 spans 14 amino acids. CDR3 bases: TGTGCCAGCAGTGATGGGACAGGGGTTCAGCCCCAGCATTTT. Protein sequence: CASSDGTGVQPQHF.

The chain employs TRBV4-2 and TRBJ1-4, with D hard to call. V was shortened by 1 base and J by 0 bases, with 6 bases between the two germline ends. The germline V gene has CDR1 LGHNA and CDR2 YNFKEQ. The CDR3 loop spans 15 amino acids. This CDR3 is CASSQAGSTNEKLFF. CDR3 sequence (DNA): TGTGCCAGCAGCCAAGCGGGATCAACTAATGAAAAACTGTTTTTT.

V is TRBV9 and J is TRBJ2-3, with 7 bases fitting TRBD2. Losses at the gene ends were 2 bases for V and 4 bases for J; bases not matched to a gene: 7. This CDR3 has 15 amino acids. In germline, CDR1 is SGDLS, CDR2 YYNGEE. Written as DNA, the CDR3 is TGTGCCAGCAGCGTCCAAGCGGGGCAAGCAGATACGCAGTATTTT. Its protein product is CASSVQAGQADTQYF.

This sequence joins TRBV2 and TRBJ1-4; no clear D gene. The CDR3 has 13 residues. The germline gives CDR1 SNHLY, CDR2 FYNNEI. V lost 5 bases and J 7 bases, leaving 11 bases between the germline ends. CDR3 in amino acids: CASSLSRGEKLFF. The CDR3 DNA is TGTGCCAGCAGTCTATCTCGGGGTGAAAAACTGTTTTTT. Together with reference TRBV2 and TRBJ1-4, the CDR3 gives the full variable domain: EPEVTQTPSHQVTQMGQEVILRCVPISNHLYFYWYRQILGQKVEFLVSFYNNEISEKSEIFDDQFSVERPDGSNFTLKIRSTKLEDSAMYFCASSLSRGEKLFFGSGTQLSVL.

The CDR3 reads CASSPLDGGGINEQFF. The CDR3, as DNA: TGTGCCAGCAGCCCTCTTGACGGGGGAGGGATTAATGAGCAGTTCTTC. The chain carries TRBV14 and TRBJ2-1; TRBD2 aligns across 7 bases. The J segment lost 7 bases and the V segment lost 4 bases, leaving 13 bases of the junction unmatched. CDR3 size: 16 residues. The germline V gene has CDR1 SGHDN and CDR2 FVKESK.

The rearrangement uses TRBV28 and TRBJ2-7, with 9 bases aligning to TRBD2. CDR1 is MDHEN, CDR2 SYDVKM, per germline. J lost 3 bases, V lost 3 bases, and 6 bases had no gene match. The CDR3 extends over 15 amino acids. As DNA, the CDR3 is TGTGCCAGCAGTTTTCGGCGGGGGGGGCTCTACGAGCAGTACTTC. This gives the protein CASSFRRGGLYEQYF.

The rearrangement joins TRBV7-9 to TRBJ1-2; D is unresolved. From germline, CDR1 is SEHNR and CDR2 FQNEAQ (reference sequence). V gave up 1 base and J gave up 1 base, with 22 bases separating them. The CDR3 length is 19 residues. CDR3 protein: CASSLEIGGLLPFNYGYTF. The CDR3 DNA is TGTGCCAGCAGCTTAGAAATCGGTGGACTCCTCCCTTTTAACTATGGCTACACCTTC.

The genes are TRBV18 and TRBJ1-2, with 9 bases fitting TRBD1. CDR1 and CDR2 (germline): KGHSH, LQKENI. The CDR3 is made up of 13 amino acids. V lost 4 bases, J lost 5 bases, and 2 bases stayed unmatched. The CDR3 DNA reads TGTGCCAGCTCACTTGGGACAGGGTATGGCTACACCTTC. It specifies CASSLGTGYGYTF. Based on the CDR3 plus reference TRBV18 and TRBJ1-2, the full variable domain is NAGVMQNPRHLVRRRGQEARLRCSPMKGHSHVYWYRQLPEEGLKFMVYLQKENIIDESGMPKERFSAEFPKEGPSILRIQQVVRGDSAAYFCASSLGTGYGYTFGSGTRLTVV.

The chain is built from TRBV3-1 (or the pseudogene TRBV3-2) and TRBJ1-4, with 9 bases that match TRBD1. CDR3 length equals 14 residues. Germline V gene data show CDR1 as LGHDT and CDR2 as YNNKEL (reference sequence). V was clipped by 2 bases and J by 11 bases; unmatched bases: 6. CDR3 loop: CASSQWDREAKLFF. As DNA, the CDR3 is TGTGCCAGCAGCCAATGGGACAGGGAAGCGAAACTGTTTTTT.

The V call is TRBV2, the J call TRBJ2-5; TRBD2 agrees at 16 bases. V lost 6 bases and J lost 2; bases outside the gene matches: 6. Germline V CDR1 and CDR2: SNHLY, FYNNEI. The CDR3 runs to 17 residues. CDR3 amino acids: CASSTMGLAGGQETQYF. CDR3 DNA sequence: TGTGCCAGCAGCACAATGGGACTAGCGGGAGGGCAAGAGACCCAGTACTTC.

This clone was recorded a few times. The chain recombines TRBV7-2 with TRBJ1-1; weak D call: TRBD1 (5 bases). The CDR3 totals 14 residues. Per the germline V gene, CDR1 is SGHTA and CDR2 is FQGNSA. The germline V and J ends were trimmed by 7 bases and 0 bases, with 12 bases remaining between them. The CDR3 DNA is TGTGCCAGCACCCTCGGGGGAATGAACACTGAAGCTTTCTTT. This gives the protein CASTLGGMNTEAFF.

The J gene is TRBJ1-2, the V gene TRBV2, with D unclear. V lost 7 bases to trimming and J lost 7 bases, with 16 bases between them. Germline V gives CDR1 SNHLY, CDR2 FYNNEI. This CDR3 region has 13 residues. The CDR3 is CASKKRDEFGYTF. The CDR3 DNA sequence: TGTGCCAGCAAAAAAAGAGATGAGTTTGGCTACACCTTC.

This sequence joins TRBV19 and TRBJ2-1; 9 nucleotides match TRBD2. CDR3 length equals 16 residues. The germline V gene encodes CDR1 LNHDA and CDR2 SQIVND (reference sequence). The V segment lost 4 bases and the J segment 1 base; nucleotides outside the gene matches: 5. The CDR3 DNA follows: TGTGCCAGTAGTAGGACTAGCGCGTTTTCCTACAATGAGCAGTTCTTC. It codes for CASSRTSAFSYNEQFF.

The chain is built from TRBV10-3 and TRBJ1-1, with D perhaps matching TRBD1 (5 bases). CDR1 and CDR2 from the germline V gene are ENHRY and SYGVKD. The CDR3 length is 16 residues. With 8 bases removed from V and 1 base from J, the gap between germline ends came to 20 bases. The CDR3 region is CAIRTGRSTQNTEAFF. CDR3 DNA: TGTGCCATCCGAACAGGAAGGAGTACTCAGAACACTGAAGCTTTCTTT.

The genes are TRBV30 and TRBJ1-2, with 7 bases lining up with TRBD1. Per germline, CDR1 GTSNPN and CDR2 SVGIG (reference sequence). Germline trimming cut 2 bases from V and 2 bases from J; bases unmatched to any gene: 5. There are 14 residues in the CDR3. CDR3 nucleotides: TGTGCCTGGAGTCTCACGGGACAGAACTATGGCTACACCTTC. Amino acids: CAWSLTGQNYGYTF.

In DNA, the CDR3 is TGTGCCAGCAGTTCGGACAGGACGGGCTCTGGAAACACCATATATTTT. Encoded protein: CASSSDRTGSGNTIYF. The chain employs TRBV28 and TRBJ1-3; TRBD1 matches at 7 bases. Germline CDR1 is MDHEN and CDR2 is SYDVKM. The CDR3 covers 16 residues. Trimming cost V 4 bases and J 0 bases; bases outside gene matches: 6.

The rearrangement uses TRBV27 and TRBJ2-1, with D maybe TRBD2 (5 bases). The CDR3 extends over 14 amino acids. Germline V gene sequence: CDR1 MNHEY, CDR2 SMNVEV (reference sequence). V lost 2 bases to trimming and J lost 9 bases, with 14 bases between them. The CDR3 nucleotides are TGTGCCAGCAGTTTACTTAGCGAGAAAGGTGAGCAGTTCTTC. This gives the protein CASSLLSEKGEQFF.

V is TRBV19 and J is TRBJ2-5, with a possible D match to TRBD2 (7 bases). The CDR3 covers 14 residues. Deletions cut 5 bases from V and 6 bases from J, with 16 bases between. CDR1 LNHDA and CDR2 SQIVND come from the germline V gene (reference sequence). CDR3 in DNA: TGTGCCAGTAGTCCCCCGGGGGGCGGGAAGACCCAGTACTTC. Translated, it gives CASSPPGGGKTQYF.

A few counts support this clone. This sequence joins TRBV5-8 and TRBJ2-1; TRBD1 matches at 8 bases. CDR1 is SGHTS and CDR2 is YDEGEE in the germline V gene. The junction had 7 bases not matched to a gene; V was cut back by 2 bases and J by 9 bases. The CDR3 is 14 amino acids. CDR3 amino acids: CASSLRQGYSEQFF. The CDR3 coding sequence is TGTGCCAGCAGCTTACGACAGGGGTATAGTGAGCAGTTCTTC.

The CDR3: CASSSPGLIQKLFF. The DNA of the CDR3 is TGTGCCAGCAGTTCCCCGGGACTGATACAAAAACTGTTTTTT. The V gene is TRBV6-1, the J gene TRBJ1-4, with D possibly being TRBD1 (5 bases). The V gene lost 5 bases and the J gene lost 9 bases, with 16 bases spanning the gap. The CDR3 loop spans 14 amino acids. Germline CDR1 reads MNHNS; CDR2 reads SASEGT.